The 18 T cell receptor beta chains reported below all come from one sample, sequenced in a study of T cell repertoires in cytomegalovirus infection. TCRdb ran MiXCR on the reads and lists one entry per CDR3 protein. The table shows about 260,000 distinct CDR3 sequences, with roughly 10% occurring only once. The sequencing sample was made of PBMCs. Source of these receptors: a human donor in good health (CMV status not recorded). Some clones in this sample may be carry-over from other donors' samples.

V is TRBV20-1 and J is TRBJ2-6; the D gene is possibly TRBD2 (5 bases). There are 13 residues in the CDR3. The ends were cut back, 6 bases at V and 4 bases at J, with 10 bases in the middle. The germline gives CDR1 DFQATT, CDR2 SNEGSKA (reference sequence). CDR3 loop: CSALAPGANVLTF. The CDR3 nucleotides are TGCAGTGCCCTAGCCCCAGGGGCCAACGTCCTGACTTTC.

The chain uses TRBV7-8 and TRBJ1-2; a weak D match, TRBD1 (5 bases). This CDR3 has 15 residues. CDR1 is SGHVS and CDR2 is FQNEAQ in the germline V gene. Trimming removed 7 bases at V and 7 bases at J, with 22 bases between. The CDR3 DNA sequence: TGTGCCAGCACCTTTGGGGGGACGTTACTAGGTGGCTACACCTTC. This sequence encodes CASTFGGTLLGGYTF.

This chain uses TRBV7-2 with TRBJ2-5; D not certain. CDR3 length: 15 residues. Germline CDR1 SGHTA, CDR2 FQGNSA. V lost 5 bases, J lost 1 base, and 14 bases lay in between. CDR3 bases: TGTGCCAGCAGCCCGAGGCGCCGCAGCCAAGAGACCCAGTACTTC. Translating it yields CASSPRRRSQETQYF.

This clonotype appeared many times. The rearrangement links TRBV7-2 to TRBJ1-2; TRBD1 is a possible D gene (5 bases). V was pared by 1 base and J by 4 bases, with 19 bases between. The CDR3 is made up of 17 amino acids. Germline V gene data show CDR1 as SGHTA and CDR2 as FQGNSA. The CDR3, as DNA: TGTGCCAGCAGCTTAGTAGGCAGGGATAGGCCGATCTATGGCTACACCTTC. Translating gives CASSLVGRDRPIYGYTF.

This clonotype was seen repeatedly, ten times or more. This rearrangement joins TRBV7-2 to TRBJ2-7; unclear D gene. The germline CDR1 and CDR2 sequences are SGHTA and FQGNSA. V was cut by 6 bases and J by 2 bases, with 17 bases left in between. This CDR3 has 15 residues. The CDR3: CASRQDWTATYEQYF. The CDR3 bases are TGTGCCAGCAGACAAGACTGGACCGCGACCTACGAGCAGTACTTC.

In this sample, this clonotype turned up many times. V usage is TRBV5-6 and J usage is TRBJ1-1, with no clear D. In germline, CDR1 is SGHDT, CDR2 YYEEEE. V was pared by 0 bases and J by 4 bases, with 13 bases between. The CDR3 has 15 amino acids. This CDR3 reads CASSLDRGKGTEAFF. DNA for the CDR3: TGTGCCAGCAGCTTGGATCGAGGTAAAGGCACTGAAGCTTTCTTT.

In its sample, this clonotype was seen many times. The chain combines TRBV7-2 with TRBJ1-6; 8 bases align to TRBD1. The CDR3 length is 14 residues. V dropped 5 bases and J dropped 10; count of bases not matched to a gene: 7. Germline V gene sequence: CDR1 SGHTA, CDR2 FQGNSA. This CDR3 is CASSQDRVSSPLHF. DNA for the CDR3: TGTGCCAGCAGCCAGGACAGGGTGTCATCACCCCTCCACTTT.

This clonotype appeared many times. The chain has TRBV7-2 and TRBJ2-3; tentative D call: TRBD2 (6 bases). The germline CDR1 and CDR2 sequences are SGHTA and FQGNSA. This CDR3 region has 15 residues. V lost 3 bases to trimming and J lost 6 bases, with 16 bases between them. In DNA, the CDR3 is TGTGCCAGCAGCTTTTTTCTAAAAAGCGGGGATACGCAGTATTTT. It translates to CASSFFLKSGDTQYF.

This clonotype was observed at least ten times. J is TRBJ2-5 and V is TRBV7-8; tentative D call: TRBD2 (5 bases). Trimming shortened V by 5 bases and J by 4 bases, and 26 bases separated the two germline ends. The CDR3 loop spans 18 amino acids. Germline loops: CDR1 SGHVS, CDR2 FQNEAQ. The CDR3 protein is CASSPQEPGSTSGETQYF. The CDR3 nucleotides read TGTGCCAGCAGCCCCCAAGAACCGGGATCCACGTCCGGAGAGACCCAGTACTTC.

This clonotype has a count of ten or more. The rearrangement links TRBV7-9 to TRBJ1-2, with 9 nucleotides matching TRBD1. This CDR3 comprises 15 residues. Germline V CDR1 and CDR2: SEHNR, FQNEAQ (reference sequence). V shed 5 bases, J shed 2 bases, and the junction held 6 bases outside the gene matches. The CDR3 coding sequence is TGTGCCAGCAGCCCAAGCGGGACAGGGAACTATGGCTACACCTTC. This gives the protein CASSPSGTGNYGYTF.

This clonotype was detected only a few times. This chain connects TRBV12-3 or TRBV12-4 to TRBJ2-2; D perhaps matches TRBD2 (6 bases). The V end was cut by 6 bases, the J end by 8 bases, with 19 bases between. This CDR3 is built from 15 residues. The CDR3 coding sequence is TGTGCCAGCAGCCACGGCGGGATCGAAGGGGGGGAGCTGTTTTTT. This encodes CASSHGGIEGGELFF.

This clonotype was counted ten times or more. The chain joins TRBV7-2 to TRBJ2-1, with D possibly being TRBD1 (6 bases). Germline V gives CDR1 SGHTA, CDR2 FQGNSA. The ends were cut back, 1 base at V and 12 bases at J, with 13 bases in the middle. There are 13 residues in the CDR3. The CDR3: CASSLEQPTGQFF. DNA for the CDR3: TGTGCCAGCAGCTTAGAACAGCCGACAGGGCAGTTCTTC.

This clonotype has only a few counts. This chain links TRBV19 with TRBJ1-2; a weak D match, TRBD1 (5 bases). The V end was cut by 6 bases, the J end by 4 bases, with 12 bases between. This CDR3 is built from 13 residues. Germline CDR1 reads LNHDA; CDR2 reads SQIVND (reference sequence). CDR3 loop: CASRPGPAYGYTF. In DNA, the CDR3 is TGTGCCAGTAGGCCGGGACCGGCCTATGGCTACACCTTC.

This clonotype was detected many times. The chain uses TRBV7-2 and TRBJ1-6; TRBD1 aligns across 7 bases. The CDR3 loop spans 14 amino acids. Per the germline V gene, CDR1 is SGHTA and CDR2 is FQGNSA. J gave up 12 bases and V 5 bases, and 10 bases lay outside the gene matches. CDR3 nucleotide sequence: TGTGCCAGCAGCCGGCGGACAGGCTCTCTACCCCTCCACTTT. This sequence encodes CASSRRTGSLPLHF.

This clonotype occurred many times. V is TRBV7-2 and J is TRBJ2-1; TRBD2 agrees at 7 bases. Germline lookup yields CDR1 SGHTA and CDR2 FQGNSA. There are 15 residues in the CDR3. J was trimmed by 5 bases and V by 2 bases; bases with no gene match: 6. CDR3 in amino acids: CASSLMGGSHNEQFF. The CDR3 DNA is TGTGCCAGCAGCTTAATGGGGGGGTCTCACAATGAGCAGTTCTTC.

This clonotype was observed many times. This chain joins TRBV11-2 and TRBJ2-7; TRBD2 agrees at 7 bases. Germline V lookup: CDR1 SGHAT, CDR2 FQNNGV. This CDR3 is 15 amino acids long. Trimming took 3 bases from V and 4 from J; bases not matched to a gene: 9. CDR3 coding DNA: TGTGCCAGCAGCTTCCTCGGCGGGAGATCGTACGAGCAGTACTTC. Amino acid sequence: CASSFLGGRSYEQYF.

This clonotype was observed at least ten times. The J gene is TRBJ2-1, the V gene TRBV11-2, with TRBD2 matching over 8 bases. J lost 7 bases, V lost 8 bases, and 10 bases had no gene match. Germline assignment: CDR1 SGHAT and CDR2 FQNNGV. The CDR3 runs 14 residues. CDR3 sequence reads: CASLRGGNLNEQFF. The CDR3 DNA sequence: TGTGCCAGCCTACGCGGGGGGAACCTAAATGAGCAGTTCTTC.

As for this clonotype: A much larger clone lies one base from this, so it may be a read error. The chain links TRBV11-2 to TRBJ2-2, with 11 bases matching TRBD1. CDR1 SGHAT and CDR2 FQNNGV come from the germline V gene. V lost 5 bases to trimming and J lost 7 bases; unmatched junction nucleotides: 12. The CDR3 totals 17 residues. The CDR3 here is CASSPALGQGGSGELFF. CDR3 nucleotides: TGTGCCAGCAGCCCCGCGCTGGGACAGGGGGGGAGCGGGGAGCTGTTTTTT.